The 5 T cell receptor beta chains below all came from one sample that was sequenced in a study of blood T cell repertoires in COVID-19. Profiling relied on immunoSEQ multiplex PCR, and the TCRdb table lists in-frame clones only, not all of them. The sample yields 120,000 or so clones, about 85% seen once. Input material: peripheral blood. The receptors come from a woman over 75 with acute or convalescent COVID-19.

This rearrangement joins TRBV4-1 to TRBJ2-3, with D possibly TRBD2 on 6 matching bases. The CDR3 loop spans 15 amino acids. Germline V CDR1 and CDR2: MGHRA, YSYEKL. V was trimmed by 2 bases and J by 6 bases, leaving 15 bases between them. CDR3 amino acids: CASSQNRAGLDTQYF. The DNA of the CDR3 is TGCGCCAGCAGCCAAAATCGGGCGGGGCTTGATACGCAGTATTTT.

The gene calls are TRBV5-1 and TRBJ2-1; 8 bases are a match to TRBD1. J gave up 7 bases and V 1 base, and 10 bases lay outside the gene matches. The V gene's germline CDR1 is SGHRS and CDR2 YFSETQ. The CDR3 consists of 16 residues. The CDR3 region has the DNA TGCGCCAGCAGCTTGCAGGGACAGGCCACGGCGAATGAGCAGTTCTTC. Translated: CASSLQGQATANEQFF.

The table lists this clone with a few counts. The J gene is TRBJ2-7, the V gene TRBV2; D gene ambiguous. Trimming stripped 6 bases from V and 3 bases from J, with 9 bases between. CDR3 size: 12 residues. Germline assignment: CDR1 SNHLY and CDR2 FYNNEI. The CDR3 spells CASRGTSYEQYF. CDR3 DNA: TGTGCCAGCAGGGGCACCAGCTACGAGCAGTACTTC.

A word on this clone: Other DNA sequences in this specimen translate into the identical CDR3. The chain employs TRBV3-1 (or the pseudogene TRBV3-2) and TRBJ1-1, with D perhaps TRBD1 (5 bases). Looked up from germline, CDR1 is LGHDT and CDR2 is YNNKEL (reference sequence). V lost 6 bases, J lost 2 bases, and 10 bases lay in between. This CDR3 has 13 residues. The DNA of the CDR3 is TGTGCCAGCAGTCCGGGACTTAACACTGAAGCTTTCTTT. Amino acids: CASSPGLNTEAFF.

The chain recombines TRBV20-1 with TRBJ1-2; a possible D gene is TRBD1 (5 bases). The CDR3 spans 13 residues. V lost 3 bases to trimming and J lost 4 bases, with 12 bases between them. Looked up from germline, CDR1 is DFQATT and CDR2 is SNEGSKA (reference sequence). The CDR3 reads CSASSGIGYGYTF. The CDR3 coding sequence is TGCAGTGCTAGTTCAGGGATTGGCTATGGCTACACCTTC.